This passage covers 17 T cell receptor beta chains from one sample sequenced in a study of T cell responses to AZD1222 COVID-19 vaccine. Repertoires were generated with immunoSEQ multiplex PCR, while TCRdb's copy carries only in-frame clones and drops some. The sample contains approximately 80,000 clones, 65% to 85% of which appear only once. The sample in question was peripheral blood, obtained on day 0 of AZD1222 vaccination. These receptors were taken from an adult in good health.

This clone came up a few times. The chain employs TRBV27 and TRBJ2-1; possibly TRBD1 for D (5 bases). Looked up from germline, CDR1 is MNHEY and CDR2 is SMNVEV (reference sequence). The V end lost 7 bases, the J end lost 3 bases, and 13 bases lay between the germline ends. CDR3 length equals 14 residues. This chain's CDR3 is CASNSLGVYNEQFF. In nucleotides, the CDR3 is TGTGCCAGCAACTCCTTAGGGGTCTACAATGAGCAGTTCTTC.

This clone appeared once. The V and J genes are TRBV19 and TRBJ1-3; D may be TRBD1 (5 bases). The germline gives CDR1 LNHDA, CDR2 SQIVND (reference sequence). With 5 bases removed from V and 1 base from J, the gap between germline ends came to 18 bases. CDR3 length equals 17 residues. CDR3: CASSDSGTRASGNTIYF. CDR3 sequence (DNA): TGTGCCAGTAGTGATTCCGGGACGCGGGCTTCTGGAAACACCATATATTTT. Full variable domain (rest looked up from reference TRBV19 and TRBJ1-3): DGGITQSPKYLFRKEGQNVTLSCEQNLNHDAMYWYRQDPGQGLRLIYYSQIVNDFQKGDIAEGYSVSREKKESFPLTVTSAQKNPTAFYLCASSDSGTRASGNTIYFGEGSWLTVV.

V gene TRBV10-3 combines with J gene TRBJ2-3; no definite D call. The V gene lost 6 bases and the J gene lost 0 bases, with 7 bases spanning the gap. The CDR3 is made up of 13 amino acids. Germline CDR1 reads ENHRY; CDR2 reads SYGVKD. The chain's CDR3 is CAISGTSTDTQYF. In DNA form, the CDR3 reads TGTGCCATCAGCGGCACTAGCACAGATACGCAGTATTTT.

This chain uses TRBV19 with TRBJ1-1, with a possible D match to TRBD1 (5 bases). The CDR3 is 15 residues long. Trimming pared 1 base from V and 5 bases from J, leaving 14 bases between. The germline V gene encodes CDR1 LNHDA and CDR2 SQIVND (reference sequence). For the CDR3, the DNA is TGTGCCAGTAGTATAGGGGGGGGTAGAGTTACTGAAGCTTTCTTT. Translation: CASSIGGGRVTEAFF.

CDR3 sequence: CASSLDRGGKNSPLHF. CDR3 coding DNA: TGTGCCAGCAGCTTAGATAGGGGAGGGAAGAATTCACCCCTCCACTTT. V usage is TRBV11-2 and J usage is TRBJ1-6, with D tentatively TRBD1 (5 bases). The CDR3 length is 16 residues. The V gene lost 0 bases and the J gene lost 7 bases, with 13 bases spanning the gap. The germline V gene encodes CDR1 SGHAT and CDR2 FQNNGV. Full variable domain (outside the CDR3, taken from reference TRBV11-2 and TRBJ1-6): EAGVAQSPRYKIIEKRQSVAFWCNPISGHATLYWYQQILGQGPKLLIQFQNNGVVDDSQLPKDRFSAERLKGVDSTLKIQPAKLEDSAVYLCASSLDRGGKNSPLHFGNGTRLTVT.

V and J are TRBV6-1 and TRBJ1-1; TRBD1 might be the D (5 bases). Germline V gives CDR1 MNHNS, CDR2 SASEGT. CDR3 length equals 13 residues. Trimming took off 2 bases at V and 4 bases at J, with 8 bases between the two ends. CDR3 residues: CASSEPGLTEAFF. CDR3 nucleotide sequence: TGTGCCAGCAGTGAACCAGGGCTCACTGAAGCTTTCTTT.

V usage is TRBV19 and J usage is TRBJ1-5; no clear D gene. The CDR3 is 13 amino acids. Trimming stripped 4 bases from V and 7 bases from J, with 11 bases between. Germline CDR1 reads LNHDA; CDR2 reads SQIVND (reference sequence). CDR3 bases: TGTGCCAGTAGTAGAATGGTAGAACAGCCCCAGCATTTT. Translation gives CASSRMVEQPQHF.

The V call is TRBV9, the J call TRBJ2-1, with unresolved D. The CDR3 sequence is 13 residues long. Deletions cut 0 bases from V and 8 bases from J, with 9 bases between. Germline V gene lookup returns CDR1 SGDLS and CDR2 YYNGEE. CDR3 loop: CASSVGPSDEQFF. CDR3 coding DNA: TGTGCCAGCAGCGTAGGACCTTCCGATGAGCAGTTCTTC. The whole variable domain, filled in from reference TRBV9 and TRBJ2-1, reads DSGVTQTPKHLITATGQRVTLRCSPRSGDLSVYWYQQSLDQGLQFLIQYYNGEERAKGNILERFSAQQFPDLHSELNLSSLELGDSALYFCASSVGPSDEQFFGPGTRLTVL.

This rearrangement joins TRBV5-5 to TRBJ2-1; 7 nucleotides align to TRBD2. The length of the CDR3 is 15 residues. Germline-derived CDR1 and CDR2 are SGHKS and YYEKEE (reference sequence). J was trimmed by 8 bases and V by 1 base; bases with no gene match: 9. The CDR3 loop is CASSLYGLEWYEQFF. Written as DNA, the CDR3 is TGTGCCAGCAGCTTGTACGGACTAGAGTGGTATGAGCAGTTCTTC.

The chain links TRBV5-1 to TRBJ2-3; 9 bases line up with TRBD2. CDR1 is SGHRS, CDR2 YFSETQ, per germline. The CDR3 consists of 15 residues. J gave up 2 bases and V 2 bases, and 3 bases lay outside the gene matches. CDR3 sequence: CASSFLAGVTDTQYF. The CDR3 DNA is TGCGCCAGCAGCTTCTTAGCGGGAGTCACAGATACGCAGTATTTT.

Regarding this clone: Its ends do not fully match the called genes, so a read error is possible. The chain has TRBV2 and TRBJ2-5; D may be TRBD2 (5 bases). The germline gives CDR1 SNHLY, CDR2 FYNNEI. The CDR3 runs to 16 residues. This CDR3 is CASSQAVLATGETQYF. The CDR3 bases are TGTGCCAGCAGTCAAGCGGTTCTCGCAACGGGGGAGACCCAGTACTTC.

This clone appeared a few times. The gene calls are TRBV15 and TRBJ1-3; D gene uncertain. V dropped 5 bases and J dropped 7 bases, with 15 bases sitting between them. This CDR3 contains 14 residues. Per germline, CDR1 LNHNV and CDR2 YYDKDF (reference sequence). CDR3 coding DNA: TGTGCCACCAGCCTTCGGACTAGGAGGAACACCATATATTTT. It specifies CATSLRTRRNTIYF.

This clone showed up many times. The gene calls are TRBV5-1 and TRBJ1-4; 8 nucleotides align to TRBD1. With V trimmed by 2 bases and J by 0 bases, 3 bases remained unmatched. Germline V gives CDR1 SGHRS, CDR2 YFSETQ. CDR3 length equals 16 residues. CDR3 residues: CASSFGQGATNEKLFF. The CDR3 nucleotides read TGCGCCAGCAGCTTCGGACAGGGTGCAACTAATGAAAAACTGTTTTTT.

This clone was observed once. The V call is TRBV27, the J call TRBJ2-1, with TRBD1 identical over 10 bases. Looked up from germline, CDR1 is MNHEY and CDR2 is SMNVEV (reference sequence). J gave up 5 bases and V 3 bases, and 4 bases lay outside the gene matches. This CDR3 spans 15 amino acids. The CDR3 sequence is CASSFDRGLDNEQFF. The CDR3 nucleotides read TGTGCCAGCAGTTTTGACAGGGGGCTTGACAATGAGCAGTTCTTC.

This sequence joins TRBV7-9 and TRBJ1-4; the D gene is possibly TRBD1 (5 bases). This CDR3 contains 14 residues. CDR1 and CDR2 (germline): SEHNR, FQNEAQ (reference sequence). V gave up 6 bases and J gave up 5 bases, with 13 bases separating them. The CDR3 protein is CASSRDSLNEKLFF. The CDR3, as DNA: TGTGCCAGCAGTCGAGACAGCCTCAATGAAAAACTGTTTTTT.

This chain uses TRBV27 with TRBJ2-4; no firm D call. CDR1 is MNHEY, CDR2 SMNVEV, per germline (reference sequence). V was clipped by 5 bases and J by 1 base, with 15 bases between them. The length of the CDR3 is 16 residues. Here the CDR3 DNA reads TGTGCCAGCAGTCCCTCTCTCGATCGGGCCAAAAACATTCAGTACTTC. Protein: CASSPSLDRAKNIQYF.

The V call is TRBV18, the J call TRBJ2-2, with a weak D call TRBD2 (6 bases). Trimming stripped 7 bases from V and 4 bases from J, with 16 bases between. CDR1 and CDR2 (germline): KGHSH, LQKENI. This CDR3 has 15 residues. CDR3 nucleotide sequence: TGTGCCAGCTACCCCGGAGGGGCCGGCACCGGGGAGCTGTTTTTT. Amino acid sequence: CASYPGGAGTGELFF.